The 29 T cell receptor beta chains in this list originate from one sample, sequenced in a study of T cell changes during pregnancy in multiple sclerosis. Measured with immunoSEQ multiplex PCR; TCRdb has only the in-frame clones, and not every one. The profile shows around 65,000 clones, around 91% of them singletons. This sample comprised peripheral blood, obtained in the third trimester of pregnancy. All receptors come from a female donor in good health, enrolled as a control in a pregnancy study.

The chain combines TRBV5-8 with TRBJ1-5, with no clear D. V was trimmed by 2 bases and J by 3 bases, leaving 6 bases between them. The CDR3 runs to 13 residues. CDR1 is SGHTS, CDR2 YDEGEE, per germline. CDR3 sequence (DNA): TGTGCCAGCAGCTTCGACTACAATCAGCCCCAGCATTTT. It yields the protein CASSFDYNQPQHF.

CDR3 region: CASSQMGLGDETQYF. The CDR3 DNA reads TGTGCCAGCAGCCAGATGGGACTAGGGGATGAGACCCAGTACTTC. The rearrangement uses TRBV11-2 and TRBJ2-5; 8 bases agree with TRBD2. V shed 5 bases and J 5 bases; nucleotides not matched to a gene: 10. The germline V gene encodes CDR1 SGHAT and CDR2 FQNNGV. The CDR3 spans 15 residues.

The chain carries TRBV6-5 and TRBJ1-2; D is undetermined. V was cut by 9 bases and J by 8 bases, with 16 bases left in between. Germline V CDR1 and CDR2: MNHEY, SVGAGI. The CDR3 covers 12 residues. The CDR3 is CASGYQAAGYTF. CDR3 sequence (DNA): TGTGCCAGTGGCTATCAGGCTGCCGGCTACACCTTC.

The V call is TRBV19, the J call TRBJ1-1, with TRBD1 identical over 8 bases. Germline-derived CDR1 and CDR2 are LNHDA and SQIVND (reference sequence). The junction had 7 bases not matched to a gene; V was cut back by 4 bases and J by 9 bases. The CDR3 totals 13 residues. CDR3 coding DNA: TGTGCCAGTAGTAGCCAGGGGGCGCTGAAAGCTTTCTTT. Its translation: CASSSQGALKAFF.

CDR3 in amino acids: CASSRTIDETQYF. The DNA for the CDR3 is TGTGCCAGCAGTAGGACTATTGACGAGACCCAGTACTTC. The chain joins TRBV6-5 to TRBJ2-5; tentatively, D is TRBD2 (6 bases). Trimming pared 5 bases from V and 5 bases from J, leaving 12 bases between. This CDR3 spans 13 amino acids. Germline CDR1 and CDR2: MNHEY and SVGAGI.

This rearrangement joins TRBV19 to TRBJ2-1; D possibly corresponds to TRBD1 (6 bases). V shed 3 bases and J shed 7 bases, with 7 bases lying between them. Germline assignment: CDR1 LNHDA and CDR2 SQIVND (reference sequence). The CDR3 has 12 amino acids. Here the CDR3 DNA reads TGTGCCAGTAGTATTGGGACAAATGAGCAGTTCTTC. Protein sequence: CASSIGTNEQFF.

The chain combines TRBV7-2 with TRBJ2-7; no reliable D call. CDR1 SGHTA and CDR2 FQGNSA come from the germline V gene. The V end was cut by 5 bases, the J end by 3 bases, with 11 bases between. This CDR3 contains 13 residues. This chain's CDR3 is CASSPGRSYEQYF. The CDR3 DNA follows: TGTGCCAGCAGCCCAGGTCGCAGCTACGAGCAGTACTTC.

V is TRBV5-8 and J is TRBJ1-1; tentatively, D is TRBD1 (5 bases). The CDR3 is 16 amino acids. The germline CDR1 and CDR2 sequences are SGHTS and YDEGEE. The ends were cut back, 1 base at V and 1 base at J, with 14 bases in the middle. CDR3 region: CASSLRYGTENTEAFF. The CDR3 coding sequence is TGTGCCAGCAGCTTGAGGTACGGGACTGAGAACACTGAAGCTTTCTTT.

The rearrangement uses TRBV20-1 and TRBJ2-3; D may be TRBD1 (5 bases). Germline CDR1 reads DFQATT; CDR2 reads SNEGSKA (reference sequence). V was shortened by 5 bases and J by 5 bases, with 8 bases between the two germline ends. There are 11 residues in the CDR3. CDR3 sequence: CSAPRGDTQYF. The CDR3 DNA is TGCAGTGCTCCTAGGGGAGATACGCAGTATTTT.

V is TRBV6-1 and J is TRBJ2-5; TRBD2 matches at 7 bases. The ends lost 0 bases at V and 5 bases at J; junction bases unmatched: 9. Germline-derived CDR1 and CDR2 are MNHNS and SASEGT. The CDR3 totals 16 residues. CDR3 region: CASSEAGGGIGETQYF. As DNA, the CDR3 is TGTGCCAGCAGTGAAGCGGGGGGGGGAATAGGTGAGACCCAGTACTTC.

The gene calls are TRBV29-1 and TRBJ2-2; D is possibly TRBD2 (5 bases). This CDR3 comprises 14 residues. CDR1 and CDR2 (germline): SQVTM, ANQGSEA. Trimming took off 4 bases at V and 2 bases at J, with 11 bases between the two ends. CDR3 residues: CSVGRGANTGELFF. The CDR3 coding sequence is TGCAGCGTTGGCCGGGGAGCCAACACCGGGGAGCTGTTTTTT.

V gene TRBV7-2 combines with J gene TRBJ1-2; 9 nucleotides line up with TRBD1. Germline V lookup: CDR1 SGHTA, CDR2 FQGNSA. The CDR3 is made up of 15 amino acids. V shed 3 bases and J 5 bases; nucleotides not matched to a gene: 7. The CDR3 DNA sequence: TGTGCCAGCAGCTTGCCGGACAGGGGAGGTTATGGCTACACCTTC. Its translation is CASSLPDRGGYGYTF.

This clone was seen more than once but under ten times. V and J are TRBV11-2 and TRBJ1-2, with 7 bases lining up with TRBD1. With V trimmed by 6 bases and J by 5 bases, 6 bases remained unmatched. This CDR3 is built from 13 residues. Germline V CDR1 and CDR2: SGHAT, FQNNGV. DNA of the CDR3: TGTGCCAGCAGGACAGGGTCCGCTTATGGCTACACCTTC. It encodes CASRTGSAYGYTF.

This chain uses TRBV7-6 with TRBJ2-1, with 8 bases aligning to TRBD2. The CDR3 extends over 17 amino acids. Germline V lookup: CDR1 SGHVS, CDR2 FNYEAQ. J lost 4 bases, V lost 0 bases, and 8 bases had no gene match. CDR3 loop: CASSLAWTSTGYNEQFF. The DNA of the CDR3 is TGTGCCAGCAGCTTAGCGTGGACTAGCACAGGTTACAATGAGCAGTTCTTC.

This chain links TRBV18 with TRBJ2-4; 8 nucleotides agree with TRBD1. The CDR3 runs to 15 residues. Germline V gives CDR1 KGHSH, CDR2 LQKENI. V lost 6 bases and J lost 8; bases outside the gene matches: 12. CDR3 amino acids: CASSQDRGGGDIQYF. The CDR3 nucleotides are TGTGCCAGCTCGCAAGACAGGGGTGGAGGGGACATTCAGTACTTC.

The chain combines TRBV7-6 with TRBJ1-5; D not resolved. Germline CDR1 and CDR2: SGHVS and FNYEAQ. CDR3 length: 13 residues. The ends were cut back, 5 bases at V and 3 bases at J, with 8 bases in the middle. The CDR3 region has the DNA TGTGCCAGCAGCCGAAGAGTCAATCAGCCCCAGCATTTT. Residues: CASSRRVNQPQHF.

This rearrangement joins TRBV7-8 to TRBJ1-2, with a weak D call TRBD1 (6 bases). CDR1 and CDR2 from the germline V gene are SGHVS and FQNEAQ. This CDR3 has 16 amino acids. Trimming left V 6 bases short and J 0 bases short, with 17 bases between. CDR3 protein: CASSSEGVKSNYGYTF. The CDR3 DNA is TGTGCCAGCAGTTCCGAGGGGGTCAAGTCTAACTATGGCTACACCTTC. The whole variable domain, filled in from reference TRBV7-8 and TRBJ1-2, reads GAGVSQSPRYKVAKRGQDVALRCDPISGHVSLFWYQQALGQGPEFLTYFQNEAQLDKSGLPSDRFFAERPEGSVSTLKIQRTQQEDSAVYLCASSSEGVKSNYGYTFGSGTRLTVV.

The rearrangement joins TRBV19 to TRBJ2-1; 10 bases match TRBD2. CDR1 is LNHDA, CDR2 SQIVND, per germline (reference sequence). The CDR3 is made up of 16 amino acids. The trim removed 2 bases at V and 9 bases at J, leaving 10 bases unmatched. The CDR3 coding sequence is TGTGCCAGTAGTATAATTCTCGGGGCTAGCGGGGGTGAGCAGTTCTTC. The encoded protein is CASSIILGASGGEQFF.

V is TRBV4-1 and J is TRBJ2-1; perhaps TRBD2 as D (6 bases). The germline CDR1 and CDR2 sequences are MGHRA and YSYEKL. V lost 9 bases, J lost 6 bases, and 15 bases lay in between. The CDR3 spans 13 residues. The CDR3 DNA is TGCGCCAGTGGGGACTTCGGGTCCAATGAGCAGTTCTTC. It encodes CASGDFGSNEQFF.

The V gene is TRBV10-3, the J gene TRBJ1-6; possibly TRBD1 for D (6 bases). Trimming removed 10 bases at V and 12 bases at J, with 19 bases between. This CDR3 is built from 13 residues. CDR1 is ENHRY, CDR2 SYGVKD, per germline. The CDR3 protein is CATSTGQTQPLHF. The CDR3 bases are TGTGCCACTTCAACCGGACAGACTCAACCCCTCCACTTT.

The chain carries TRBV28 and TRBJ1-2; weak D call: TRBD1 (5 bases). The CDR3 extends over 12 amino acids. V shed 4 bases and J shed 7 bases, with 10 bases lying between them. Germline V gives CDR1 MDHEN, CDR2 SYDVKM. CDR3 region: CASSSQGAGYTF. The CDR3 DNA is TGTGCCAGCAGTTCCCAGGGTGCTGGCTACACCTTC.

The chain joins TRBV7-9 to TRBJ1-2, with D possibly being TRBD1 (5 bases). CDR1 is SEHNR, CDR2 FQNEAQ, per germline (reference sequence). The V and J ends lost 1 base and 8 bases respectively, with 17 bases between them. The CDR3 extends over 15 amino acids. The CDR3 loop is CASSLVKRDLEGYTF. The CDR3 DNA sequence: TGTGCCAGCAGCTTAGTTAAGCGGGACCTGGAAGGCTACACCTTC.

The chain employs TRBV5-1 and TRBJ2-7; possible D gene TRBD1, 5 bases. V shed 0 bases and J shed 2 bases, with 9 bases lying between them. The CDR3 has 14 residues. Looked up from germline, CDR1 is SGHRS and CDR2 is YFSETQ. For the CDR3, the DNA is TGCGCCAGCAGCTTGGCAGGCAGGGCCTACGAGCAGTACTTC. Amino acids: CASSLAGRAYEQYF.

The CDR3 DNA is TGTGCCAGCAGTCAGGCGGGACAGCAACACAACGAGCAGTACTTC. Translated: CASSQAGQQHNEQYF. The chain combines TRBV6-6 with TRBJ2-7, with TRBD1 as a possible D gene (7 bases). The CDR3 covers 15 residues. V lost 5 bases, J lost 5 bases, and 19 bases lay in between. Germline CDR1 and CDR2: MNHNY and SVGAGI (reference sequence).

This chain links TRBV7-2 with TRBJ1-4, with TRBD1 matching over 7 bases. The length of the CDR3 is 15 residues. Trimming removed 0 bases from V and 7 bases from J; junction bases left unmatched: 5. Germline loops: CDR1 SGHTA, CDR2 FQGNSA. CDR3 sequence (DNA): TGTGCCAGCAGCTTAGCTAAACAGGGGAGTGAAAAACTGTTTTTT. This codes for CASSLAKQGSEKLFF.

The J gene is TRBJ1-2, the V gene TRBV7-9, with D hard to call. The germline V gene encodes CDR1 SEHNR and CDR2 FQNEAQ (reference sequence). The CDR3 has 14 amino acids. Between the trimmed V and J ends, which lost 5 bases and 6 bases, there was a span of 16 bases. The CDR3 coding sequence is TGTGCCAGCAGCACTGACCCCCGGAGAGATGGCTACACCTTC. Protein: CASSTDPRRDGYTF. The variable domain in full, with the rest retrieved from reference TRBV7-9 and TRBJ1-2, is DTGVSQNPRHKITKRGQNVTFRCDPISEHNRLYWYRQTLGQGPEFLTYFQNEAQLEKSRLLSDRFSAERPKGSFSTLEIQRTEQGDSAMYLCASSTDPRRDGYTFGSGTRLTVV.

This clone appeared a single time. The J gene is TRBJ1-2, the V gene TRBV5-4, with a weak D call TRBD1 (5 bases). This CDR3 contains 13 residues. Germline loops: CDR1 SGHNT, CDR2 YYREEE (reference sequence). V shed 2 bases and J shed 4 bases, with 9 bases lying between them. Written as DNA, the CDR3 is TGTGCCAGCAGCTTAGACAGTACCTATGGCTACACCTTC. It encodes CASSLDSTYGYTF.

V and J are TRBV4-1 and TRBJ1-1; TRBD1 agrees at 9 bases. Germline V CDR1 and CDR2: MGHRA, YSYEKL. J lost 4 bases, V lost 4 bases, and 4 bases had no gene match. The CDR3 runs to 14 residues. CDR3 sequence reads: CASSRTGATTEAFF. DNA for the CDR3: TGCGCCAGCAGCCGGACAGGGGCCACCACTGAAGCTTTCTTT.

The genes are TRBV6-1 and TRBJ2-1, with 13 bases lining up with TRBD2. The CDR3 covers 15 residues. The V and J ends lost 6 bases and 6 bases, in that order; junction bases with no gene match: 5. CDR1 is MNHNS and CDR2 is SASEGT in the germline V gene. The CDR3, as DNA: TGTGCCAGCAGGCGGACTAGCGGGGGAGTCAATGAGCAGTTCTTC. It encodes CASRRTSGGVNEQFF.